The source of this T cell receptor beta chain is a study of T cells in Graves' hyperthyroidism and ophthalmopathy. Study as a whole: Peripheral blood was obtained at initial diagnosis, preceding any treatment.

Amplification yielded TCR beta CDR3 regions, with RNA transcripts as the source. Initially, a first-round RT-PCR of the TCR CDR3 employed the HTBI primer set. TCRdb reprocessed the multiplex PCR reads via MiXCR and lists one record per CDR3 protein. This table has about 130,000 distinct CDR3 sequences, around 20% appearing once. With regard to this clonotype: The junction does not match germline at one end; this may be a read error.

These patients, aged 18 to 65, had recently diagnosed hyperthyroidism lasting under 2 months. Together with thyroid ultrasound, orbital computed tomography, serum thyroxine and TRAb, clinical symptoms were used for diagnoses. Germline CDR1 is SGHTA and CDR2 is FQGTGA. This CDR3 is built from 20 residues. This chain joins TRBV7-3 and TRBJ1-1, with TRBD1 as a possible D gene (6 bases). The sample taken for sequencing was blood. The source of this sequence is a woman aged 45-59 years with Graves' hyperthyroidism that later progressed to Graves' ophthalmopathy. CDR3 DNA sequence: TGTGCCAGCAGCTTATCCTGGCAGGGGACTATGGATTTGGCGGACACTGAAACTTTCTTT. The encoded protein is CASSLSWQGTMDLADTETFF.